The T cell receptor beta chain under discussion was sequenced for a study of T cells after yellow fever vaccination. Study-wide points: Just a small share of clonotypes turned up in the CD4 compartment as well as the CD8 compartment.

This clonotype was counted between two and nine times. No antigen is known for it. TCRdb used MiXCR to reprocess the 5' RACE reads, holding one entry per CDR3 protein. Among some 670,000 distinct CDR3 sequences, 9% to 15% were seen once, and the ten largest hold 14% to 15%. Looked up from germline, CDR1 is SGHRS and CDR2 is YFSETQ. J gave up 4 bases and V 2 bases, and 14 bases lay outside the gene matches. CDR3 length: 19 amino acids. This chain links TRBV5-1 with TRBJ2-7; 14 bases line up with TRBD2. The sequence was obtained from a man aged 30 to 45 who received the YFV17D yellow fever vaccine. The specimen comprised PBMCs, sampled on the day of the yellow fever booster vaccination. CDR3 residues: CASSFLNPPGLAGDYEQYF. CDR3 nucleotide sequence: TGCGCCAGCAGCTTCCTTAACCCGCCGGGACTAGCGGGAGATTACGAGCAGTACTTC.